Listed below are T cell receptor beta chains from one sample, sequenced in a study of Ad26.COV2.S vaccination and SARS-CoV-2 variants. Only in-frame clones appear in the TCRdb table, and some are missing; sequencing was by immunoSEQ multiplex PCR. Here the sample spans hundreds of thousands of clones, 80% to 90% being singletons. Source: peripheral blood, taken in a trial of Ad26.COV2.S vaccine versus placebo. The source of these receptors is a person between 18 and 59 years old who received the Ad26.COV2.S COVID-19 vaccine or a placebo. CDR3s include the opening cysteine and the closing phenylalanine or tryptophan. Each record gives: D gene, clone size, J gene, V gene, CDR3 DNA, CDR3 protein. A D gene is named only where the DNA matches it firmly. A clone size is listed for some rows: how often the clone was seen (once, few, many), or a class if it is expanded.

>.|.|TRBJ1-1|TRBV2
TGTGCCAGCAGTCCAACAGCCTGGAACACTGAAGCTTTCTTT
CASSPTAWNTEAFF
>.|.|TRBJ2-5|TRBV7-2
TGTGCCAGCAGCTTTTCGTACCGGGAGACCCAGTACTTC
CASSFSYRETQYF
>.|.|TRBJ2-3|TRBV6-2/TRBV6-3
TGTGCCAGCAGTTTCTTGATGGCCGATACGCAGTATTTT
CASSFLMADTQYF
>.|few|TRBJ2-4|TRBV7-2
TGTGCCAGCAGCTTCTCCGGGGCGCTAGCCAAAAACATTCAGTACTTC
CASSFSGALAKNIQYF
>.|.|TRBJ2-7|TRBV6-5
TGTGCCAGCAGTTACTCGAGAGGGACGGGGGAGCAGTACTTC
CASSYSRGTGEQYF
>TRBD2|.|TRBJ2-3|TRBV9
TGTGCCAGCAGCTCCCGACTAGCGGCAAGCACAGATACGCAGTATTTT
CASSSRLAASTDTQYF
>.|.|TRBJ2-5|TRBV12-3/TRBV12-4
TGTGCCAGCAGTAACAGGGATCAAGAGACCCAGTACTTC
CASSNRDQETQYF
>.|.|TRBJ1-1|TRBV18
TGTGCCAGCTCACCAAGAAACGATGACACTGAAGCTTTCTTT
CASSPRNDDTEAFF
>.|.|TRBJ1-6|TRBV7-9
TGTGCCAGCAGCTTAGGGACGGCCGGTAATTCACCCCTCCACTTT
CASSLGTAGNSPLHF
>.|.|TRBJ2-7|TRBV7-8
TGTGCCAGCAGCTCCCAGGGGACGGGCGAGCAGTACTTC
CASSSQGTGEQYF
>TRBD2|.|TRBJ2-1|TRBV2
TGTGCCAGCAGTGGCCTAGCGGAGCTGCCCCCCTACAATGAGCAGTTCTTC
CASSGLAELPPYNEQFF
>TRBD1|.|TRBJ2-6|TRBV27
TGTGCCAGCAGTTCCAACCGGGACAGGGGGCTGGCTGGGGCCAACGTCCTGACTTTC
CASSSNRDRGLAGANVLTF
>.|.|TRBJ2-1|TRBV7-9
TGTGCCAGCAGCTCCCCCGACAGGAGCTCCTACAATGAGCAGTTCTTC
CASSSPDRSSYNEQFF
>.|.|TRBJ1-5|TRBV19
TGTGCCACAAAAAGCTACAGCGGATCGGGACAGCCCCAGCATTTT
CATKSYSGSGQPQHF
>.|few|TRBJ1-2|TRBV7-9
TGTGCCAGCAGCGAACAGGTGGACTATGGCTACACCTTC
CASSEQVDYGYTF
>.|.|TRBJ1-5|TRBV30
TGTGCCTGGAGTGTAGGAGGGACTGGCAATCAGCCCCAGCATTTT
CAWSVGGTGNQPQHF
>.|.|TRBJ2-5|TRBV9
TGTGCCAGCAGCAATACAACCGGGACTCTCGACCAAGAGACCCAGTACTTC
CASSNTTGTLDQETQYF
>TRBD2|.|TRBJ2-1|TRBV4-2
TGTGCCAGCAGCCAAGACGGAGCGGGGGGGAACAATGAGCAGTTCTTC
CASSQDGAGGNNEQFF
>.|.|TRBJ2-7|TRBV4-2
TGTGCCAGCAGCCTTGACCGGGACGTCTCCTACGAGCAGTACTTC
CASSLDRDVSYEQYF
>.|.|TRBJ2-7|TRBV7-9
TGTGCCAGCGGGCCAGTGGGTTCGGGTGAGCAGTACTTC
CASGPVGSGEQYF
>TRBD1|.|TRBJ2-3|TRBV5-4
TGTGCCAGCAGCCCCAAGACAGGGCCAGGGACAGATACGCAGTATTTT
CASSPKTGPGTDTQYF
>TRBD1|.|TRBJ1-2|TRBV30
TGTGCCTGGAGTGTAAATTGGGGACAGTTGACTGCCTACACCTTC
CAWSVNWGQLTAYTF
>.|once|TRBJ1-5|TRBV2
TGTGCCAGCCAGGAACTCCTAAATCAGCCCCAGCATTTT
CASQELLNQPQHF
>.|.|TRBJ2-5|TRBV11-2
TGTGCCAGCAGCTTAAGGCTAGCTCCCGAAGAGACCCAGTACTTC
CASSLRLAPEETQYF
>TRBD1|.|TRBJ2-1|TRBV5-6
TGTGCCAGCGACAGGGCGAACAATGAGCAGTTCTTC
CASDRANNEQFF
>.|.|TRBJ2-7|TRBV4-3
TGCGCCAGCAGCCAGTACAGTAGAGCTGGGGACGAGCAGTACTTC
CASSQYSRAGDEQYF
>.|.|TRBJ1-1|TRBV5-1
TGCGCCAGCAGCTTGGGGCGAGGGGGGCCGGGGAACACTGAAGCTTTCTTT
CASSLGRGGPGNTEAFF
>.|few|TRBJ2-5|TRBV5-1
TGCGCCAGCAGCCGACGGGAGACCCAGTACTTC
CASSRRETQYF
>.|.|TRBJ1-2|TRBV11-2
TGTGCCAGCAGCTTAGCAGCTAACTATGGCTACACCTTC
CASSLAANYGYTF
>.|.|TRBJ2-1|TRBV5-1
TGCGCCAGCAGCAGCAGGACAGCCTACTCCTACAATGAGCAGTTCTTC
CASSSRTAYSYNEQFF
>.|.|TRBJ2-6|TRBV7-9
TGTGCCAGCAGCTGGAGACAGTTGACTGGGGCCAACGTCCTGACTTTC
CASSWRQLTGANVLTF
>TRBD2|.|TRBJ2-7|TRBV29-1
TGCAGCGTAAGTCTAGCGGGGACTTGGGAGCAGTACTTC
CSVSLAGTWEQYF
>TRBD1|.|TRBJ2-5|TRBV19
TGTGCCAGTAGTAAAGGGACAGAAGAGACCCAGTACTTC
CASSKGTEETQYF
>.|.|TRBJ1-2|TRBV19
TGTGCCAGTAGTCTCAGACAGGCTCGGTTGGACTATGGCTACACCTTC
CASSLRQARLDYGYTF
>TRBD1|.|TRBJ2-7|TRBV13
TGTGCCAGCAGCTGGAAGGGACAGGACCCCTACGAGCAGTACTTC
CASSWKGQDPYEQYF
>.|.|TRBJ1-2|TRBV5-1
TGCGCCAGCAGCCCCTCAGGGGTCGATGGCTACACCTTC
CASSPSGVDGYTF
>.|.|TRBJ2-1|TRBV2
TGTGCCAGCAGTGCCCTCCTAAAAAGGGGGACGGGCAATGAGCAGTTCTTC
CASSALLKRGTGNEQFF
>.|.|TRBJ2-1|TRBV5-1
TGCGCCAGCAGCTCCAGACAGAGAAGCTCCTACAATGAGCAGTTCTTC
CASSSRQRSSYNEQFF
>TRBD2|.|TRBJ2-1|TRBV10-3
TGTGCCATCAGTGCCCTAGCGGGATTCGATGAGCAGTTCTTC
CAISALAGFDEQFF
>.|.|TRBJ2-7|TRBV28
TGTGCCAGCAGTACCCCCCGGGCCCTCTCCTACGAGCAGTACTTC
CASSTPRALSYEQYF
>.|.|TRBJ2-1|TRBV7-9
TGTGCCAGCACCGGAGGGCGCTACAATGAGCAGTTCTTC
CASTGGRYNEQFF
>.|.|TRBJ2-7|TRBV19
TGTGCCAGTAGTTCCGGGACCATCTACGAGCAGTACTTC
CASSSGTIYEQYF
>.|.|TRBJ1-1|TRBV6-1
TGTGCCAGCAGTGAGCGGGGAAGGGGAACTGAAGCTTTCTTT
CASSERGRGTEAFF
>.|.|TRBJ2-1|TRBV13
TGTGCCAGCAGCTCCACACCTCGGGATGAGCAGTTCTTC
CASSSTPRDEQFF
>.|.|TRBJ2-7|TRBV6-5
TGTGCCAGCAGACGCCAAGGGGGGGTCGAGAACTTC
CASRRQGGVENF